A single sample is the source of the 21 T cell receptor beta chains below, sequenced in a study of T cell responses to AZD1222 COVID-19 vaccine. TCRdb's copy holds only in-frame clones and misses some; the assay was immunoSEQ multiplex PCR. Of roughly 150,000 clones listed, approximately 93% were seen once; the top ten hold approximately 5%. Source: peripheral blood, taken on day 0 of AZD1222 vaccination. The receptors were sampled from an adult in good health.

The chain couples TRBV5-1 to TRBJ2-1, with D possibly being TRBD1 (8 bases). V lost 4 bases and J 4 bases, leaving 18 bases between the germline ends. This CDR3 contains 16 residues. Germline V gene lookup returns CDR1 SGHRS and CDR2 YFSETQ. The CDR3 sequence is CASSLRTGREYNEQFF. The CDR3 region has the DNA TGCGCCAGCAGCCTTCGGACAGGGAGGGAATACAATGAGCAGTTCTTC.

The chain combines TRBV5-4 with TRBJ2-5; D is perhaps TRBD1 (5 bases). The CDR3 contains 13 residues. Germline CDR1 reads SGHNT; CDR2 reads YYREEE (reference sequence). With 1 base removed from V and 5 bases from J, the gap between germline ends came to 9 bases. CDR3 in DNA: TGTGCCAGCAGCTTGTCAGGGATGGAGACCCAGTACTTC. Protein: CASSLSGMETQYF.

This chain joins TRBV30 and TRBJ1-5; 8 bases are a match to TRBD1. This CDR3 comprises 13 residues. Germline lookup yields CDR1 GTSNPN and CDR2 SVGIG (reference sequence). Losses at the gene ends were 5 bases for V and 6 bases for J; bases not matched to a gene: 6. The CDR3 protein is CAWGDRGGQPQHF. The CDR3 DNA sequence: TGTGCCTGGGGAGACAGGGGTGGTCAGCCCCAGCATTTT. Filled out from reference TRBV30 and TRBJ1-5, the complete variable domain reads SQTIHQWPATLVQPVGSPLSLECTVEGTSNPNLYWYRQAAGRGLQLLFYSVGIGQISSEVPQNLSASRPQDRQFILSSKKLLLSDSGFYLCAWGDRGGQPQHFGDGTRLSIL.

The chain employs TRBV5-6 and TRBJ1-4; TRBD1 agrees at 7 bases. This CDR3 is 13 amino acids long. V was clipped by 4 bases and J by 4 bases; unmatched bases: 1. The germline gives CDR1 SGHDT, CDR2 YYEEEE. For the CDR3, the DNA is TGTGCCAGCAGCCGGGACAGTAATGAAAAACTGTTTTTT. Translation gives CASSRDSNEKLFF.

The chain is built from TRBV11-2 and TRBJ2-7; unclear D gene. The CDR3 runs 13 residues. Germline assignment: CDR1 SGHAT and CDR2 FQNNGV. Trimming removed 5 bases at V and 2 bases at J, with 10 bases between. In DNA form, the CDR3 reads TGTGCCAGCAGCGTTGGCCTCACCTACGAGCAGTACTTC. Translated, it gives CASSVGLTYEQYF.

The V call is TRBV5-1, the J call TRBJ1-4, with 7 positions matching TRBD1. The CDR3 extends over 15 amino acids. Germline V gene lookup returns CDR1 SGHRS and CDR2 YFSETQ. V dropped 0 bases and J dropped 4; count of bases not matched to a gene: 3. The CDR3: CASSLGDRLNEKLFF. Written as DNA, the CDR3 is TGCGCCAGCAGCTTGGGGGACAGACTTAATGAAAAACTGTTTTTT.

The gene calls are TRBV21-1 and TRBJ2-7. TRBV21-1 is shown as a pseudogene. The CDR3 consists of 13 residues. The CDR3: CASSNTHHYEQYF. CDR3 coding DNA: TGTGCCAGCAGCAATACCCACCACTACGAGCAGTACTTC.

V and J are TRBV19 and TRBJ2-1; D is unclear. Germline-derived CDR1 and CDR2 are LNHDA and SQIVND (reference sequence). The CDR3 contains 15 residues. The V end lost 3 bases, the J end lost 5 bases, and 14 bases lay between the germline ends. The chain's CDR3 is CASSIVYARNNEQFF. CDR3 nucleotides: TGTGCCAGTAGTATCGTTTATGCCCGTAACAATGAGCAGTTCTTC.

The chain recombines TRBV7-8 with TRBJ1-1, with D perhaps TRBD1 (5 bases). The CDR3 runs 15 residues. Looked up from germline, CDR1 is SGHVS and CDR2 is FQNEAQ. Between the trimmed V and J ends, which lost 4 bases and 8 bases, there was a span of 20 bases. The CDR3 DNA reads as TGTGCCAGCAGCTCCATGGGACTCCCACCGGGGGAAGCTTTCTTT. Amino acids: CASSSMGLPPGEAFF.

V gene TRBV4-1 combines with J gene TRBJ1-2; D perhaps matches TRBD1 (5 bases). Germline CDR1 reads MGHRA; CDR2 reads YSYEKL. The CDR3 contains 14 residues. Trimming took 4 bases from V and 8 from J, leaving 17 bases between them. The CDR3 region is CASSLSSAGRGYTF. The CDR3 DNA reads as TGCGCCAGCAGCCTCAGTAGTGCAGGGAGAGGCTACACCTTC.

A remark on this clone: The junction departs from germline at one end; a sequencing error may be responsible. The chain recombines TRBV7-7 with TRBJ1-1; D call uncertain. CDR3 length: 13 amino acids. In germline, CDR1 is SSHAT, CDR2 FNYEAQ (reference sequence). CDR3 DNA: TGTGCTAGCAGCCCCAGTTTGGGTACTGAAGCTTTCTTT. It is translated as CASSPSLGTEAFF.

J is TRBJ2-7 and V is TRBV29-1; D is unresolved. With 5 bases removed from V and 3 bases from J, the gap between germline ends came to 11 bases. The CDR3 contains 12 residues. Looked up from germline, CDR1 is SQVTM and CDR2 is ANQGSEA. The CDR3 protein is CSVTSGYYEQYF. In DNA, the CDR3 is TGCAGCGTTACTTCAGGTTACTACGAGCAGTACTTC.

This rearrangement joins TRBV28 to TRBJ1-1; 10 nucleotides match TRBD1. After removal of 3 bases from V and 5 bases from J, the junction contained 3 bases not matched to a gene. This CDR3 has 14 residues. Germline CDR1 is MDHEN and CDR2 is SYDVKM. The chain's CDR3 is CASSLGDRGTEAFF. The CDR3 region has the DNA TGTGCCAGCAGTTTGGGGGACAGGGGAACTGAAGCTTTCTTT.

The genes are TRBV30 and TRBJ1-5; 7 bases align to TRBD1. After removal of 2 bases from V and 7 bases from J, the junction contained 8 bases not matched to a gene. Germline CDR1 is GTSNPN and CDR2 is SVGIG (reference sequence). The CDR3 extends over 14 amino acids. The CDR3 loop is CAWSSGGLQQPQHF. Here the CDR3 DNA reads TGTGCCTGGAGTTCAGGGGGGTTGCAGCAGCCCCAGCATTTT.

The V and J genes are TRBV21-1 and TRBJ2-7; the DNA was not used to check the table's D call, TRBD2. TRBV21-1 is a pseudogene. The CDR3 runs 17 residues. The CDR3 coding sequence is TGTGCCAGCAGCACCTCGGGACTAGCGGGAGGGAGTCCCGAGCAGTACTTC. The encoded protein is CASSTSGLAGGSPEQYF.

V usage is TRBV10-3 and J usage is TRBJ1-2; D is possibly TRBD1 (5 bases). Germline V lookup: CDR1 ENHRY, CDR2 SYGVKD. The V end lost 0 bases, the J end lost 0 bases, and 11 bases lay between the germline ends. This CDR3 comprises 16 residues. This chain's CDR3 is CAISESRQTTNYGYTF. The DNA of the CDR3 is TGTGCCATCAGTGAGTCGAGACAGACGACTAACTATGGCTACACCTTC.

This chain joins TRBV5-1 and TRBJ1-1; the D is unclear. CDR1 and CDR2 (germline): SGHRS, YFSETQ. This CDR3 is built from 15 residues. V lost 0 bases and J 6 bases, leaving 15 bases between the germline ends. The CDR3, as DNA: TGCGCCAGCAGCTTGGCCTCGGCTCAAGTCTCTGAAGCTTTCTTT. This translates into CASSLASAQVSEAFF.

The chain has TRBV11-2 and TRBJ2-1, with 14 bases lining up with TRBD2. The CDR3 is 16 amino acids. The germline V gene encodes CDR1 SGHAT and CDR2 FQNNGV. V dropped 4 bases and J dropped 6; count of bases not matched to a gene: 5. The CDR3 here is CASSSRGTSGSNEQFF. DNA of the CDR3: TGTGCCAGCAGCTCCCGAGGGACTAGCGGGAGCAATGAGCAGTTCTTC.

This clone was detected a few times. V usage is TRBV10-1 and J usage is TRBJ2-7, with a weak D call TRBD2 (7 bases). The CDR3 is 15 residues long. V was trimmed by 6 bases and J by 4 bases, leaving 19 bases between them. Germline-derived CDR1 and CDR2 are WNHNN and SYGVQD (reference sequence). CDR3: CASSQMAGAAYEQYF. The CDR3 DNA reads as TGCGCCAGCAGCCAGATGGCGGGGGCTGCGTACGAGCAGTACTTC.

V gene TRBV12-3 or TRBV12-4 combines with J gene TRBJ1-1; no firm D call. The V and J ends lost 2 bases and 8 bases respectively, with 9 bases between them. The CDR3 has 12 amino acids. The CDR3 region has the DNA TGTGCCAGCAGTTTATCTGGGAGCGAAGCTTTCTTT. Translated, it gives CASSLSGSEAFF.

V and J are TRBV20-1 and TRBJ2-5, with 9 bases identical to TRBD2. The J segment lost 4 bases and the V segment lost 3 bases, leaving 9 bases of the junction unmatched. Germline CDR1 reads DFQATT; CDR2 reads SNEGSKA (reference sequence). CDR3 length equals 15 residues. CDR3 region: CSASSVSGSRETQYF. DNA of the CDR3: TGCAGTGCTAGTTCGGTTAGCGGGAGTAGAGAGACCCAGTACTTC.